The 18 T cell receptor beta chains given below trace back to one sample, sequenced in a study of human T cells and chemical hapten exposure. Indicated time point: pre-sensitization, week 0. Described treatment: therapeutic diphenylcyclopropenone sensitization with weekly scalp DPC. MiXCR, applied by TCRdb to the RACE reads, yields one record per CDR3 protein. This table has tens of thousands of distinct CDR3 sequences, around 9.6% appearing once. The specimen comprised whole blood, sampled in connection with sensitization to the hapten diphenylcyclopropenone (DPC). The source is a woman aged 40 to 49 with alopecia areata. Some clones in this sample may be carry-over from other donors' samples.

V gene TRBV7-9 combines with J gene TRBJ2-7; 13 nucleotides line up with TRBD2. The V and J ends lost 5 bases and 2 bases, in that order; junction bases with no gene match: 3. CDR3 length equals 15 residues. Per germline, CDR1 SEHNR and CDR2 FQNEAQ (reference sequence). The CDR3 loop reads CASSAGTSGAYEQYF. CDR3 nucleotides: TGTGCCAGCAGCGCCGGGACTAGCGGGGCCTACGAGCAGTACTTC.

This clonotype was picked up a small number of times. This sequence joins TRBV28 and TRBJ2-7, with D perhaps given as TRBD1 or TRBD2 (5 bases each). This CDR3 contains 17 residues. Trimming removed 2 bases at V and 2 bases at J, with 19 bases between. The germline V gene encodes CDR1 MDHEN and CDR2 SYDVKM. CDR3 DNA sequence: TGTGCCAGCAGTTTAAATTGGTGGCGAGGGGCCACCTACGAGCAGTACTTC. Protein: CASSLNWWRGATYEQYF.

Ten or more counts support this clonotype. The chain has TRBV9 and TRBJ1-1; D is uncertain. Germline CDR1 is SGDLS and CDR2 is YYNGEE. Trimming pared 4 bases from V and 8 bases from J, leaving 15 bases between. CDR3 length: 13 residues. This CDR3 is CASSHTDGLEAFF. DNA of the CDR3: TGTGCCAGCAGCCATACGGACGGCTTAGAAGCTTTCTTT.

This clonotype was recorded many times. The rearrangement links TRBV6-1 to TRBJ2-7, with 7 bases lining up with TRBD1. Germline assignment: CDR1 MNHNS and CDR2 SASEGT. V lost 5 bases to trimming and J lost 1 base; unmatched junction nucleotides: 5. This CDR3 region has 14 residues. CDR3 DNA sequence: TGTGCCAGCAGTAACAGGGGCACATCCTACGAGCAGTACTTC. Protein: CASSNRGTSYEQYF.

This clonotype showed up just a few times. The gene calls are TRBV20-1 and TRBJ2-7; D gene uncertain. The CDR3 has 13 residues. V dropped 5 bases and J dropped 4 bases, with 15 bases sitting between them. In germline, CDR1 is DFQATT, CDR2 SNEGSKA (reference sequence). The CDR3 DNA is TGCAGTGCTCCCGCCTCTTTGGGGTACGAGCAGTACTTC. Protein: CSAPASLGYEQYF.

The chain couples TRBV5-1 to TRBJ1-2, with unresolved D. Per germline, CDR1 SGHRS and CDR2 YFSETQ. The CDR3 is made up of 15 amino acids. Deletions cut 4 bases from V and 3 bases from J, with 16 bases between. The CDR3 DNA sequence: TGCGCCAGCAGCCCGACGTTCATCGAGGACTATGGCTACACCTTC. This translates into CASSPTFIEDYGYTF.

The chain uses TRBV7-2 and TRBJ2-6, with D possibly matching TRBD1 (6 bases). The V end lost 6 bases, the J end lost 0 bases, and 21 bases lay between the germline ends. Looked up from germline, CDR1 is SGHTA and CDR2 is FQGNSA. The CDR3 loop spans 19 amino acids. The CDR3 region has the DNA TGTGCCAGCAGTCCGGTGGGGGCAGGGCTAAGCTCTGGGGCCAACGTCCTGACTTTC. This codes for CASSPVGAGLSSGANVLTF.

This clonotype was seen at least ten times. The rearrangement links TRBV11-2 to TRBJ2-3, with a possible D match to TRBD1 (6 bases). This CDR3 is built from 17 residues. Germline V gene sequence: CDR1 SGHAT, CDR2 FQNNGV. The V gene lost 5 bases and the J gene lost 4 bases, with 22 bases spanning the gap. This chain's CDR3 is CASSDLLQGHSADTQYF. CDR3 nucleotides: TGTGCCAGCAGCGATCTACTACAGGGCCACTCCGCAGATACGCAGTATTTT.

This clonotype appeared a few times. The rearrangement links TRBV7-2 to TRBJ2-4; TRBD1 aligns across 9 bases. Germline V gene data show CDR1 as SGHTA and CDR2 as FQGNSA. The V segment lost 4 bases and the J segment 8 bases; nucleotides outside the gene matches: 12. This CDR3 has 16 amino acids. The CDR3 sequence: CASSSPRQGGRDIQYF. The CDR3 region has the DNA TGTGCCAGCAGCTCCCCCAGACAGGGGGGGCGGGACATTCAGTACTTC. The variable domain in full, completed from reference TRBV7-2 and TRBJ2-4, reads GAGVSQSPSNKVTEKGKDVELRCDPISGHTALYWYRQSLGQGLEFLIYFQGNSAPDKSGLPSDRFSAERTGGSVSTLTIQRTQQEDSAVYLCASSSPRQGGRDIQYFGAGTRLSVL.

Turning to this clonotype: A read error is possible here, since a much larger clone lies one base away. The missing conserved phenylalanine or tryptophan at the end of this CDR3 makes a read error likely. This chain links TRBV10-1 with TRBJ2-3; TRBD2 aligns across 13 bases. Germline V gene sequence: CDR1 WNHNN, CDR2 SYGVQD (reference sequence). Trimming cost V 0 bases and J 0 bases; bases outside gene matches: 6. The CDR3 runs to 19 residues. The CDR3 sequence is CASSESRGGLAGSTDTQYS. The DNA for the CDR3 is TGCGCCAGCAGTGAGTCTCGGGGGGGACTAGCGGGGAGCACAGATACGCAGTATTCT.

V and J are TRBV2 and TRBJ1-5; D remains unclear. Between the trimmed V and J ends, which lost 4 bases and 4 bases, there was a span of 8 bases. Germline-derived CDR1 and CDR2 are SNHLY and FYNNEI. The CDR3 is 13 residues long. The CDR3 loop is CASSVMLNQPQHF. The CDR3 DNA sequence: TGTGCCAGCAGTGTGATGCTGAATCAGCCCCAGCATTTT. The full variable domain, its missing parts supplied by reference TRBV2 and TRBJ1-5, is EPEVTQTPSHQVTQMGQEVILRCVPISNHLYFYWYRQILGQKVEFLVSFYNNEISEKSEIFDDQFSVERPDGSNFTLKIRSTKLEDSAMYFCASSVMLNQPQHFGDGTRLSIL.

Ten or more counts support this clonotype. This sequence joins TRBV11-2 and TRBJ1-1; D call uncertain. Trimming pared 1 base from V and 4 bases from J, leaving 13 bases between. The CDR3 runs 15 residues. Germline V gives CDR1 SGHAT, CDR2 FQNNGV. CDR3 in DNA: TGTGCCAGCAGCTTAGTTGGAGGGTTACGCACTGAAGCTTTCTTT. Translating it yields CASSLVGGLRTEAFF.

The sample holds many counts of this clonotype. V and J are TRBV27 and TRBJ1-1; 12 positions agree with TRBD1. CDR1 and CDR2 from the germline V gene are MNHEY and SMNVEV (reference sequence). V gave up 0 bases and J gave up 8 bases; unmatched junction bases: 1. This CDR3 spans 14 amino acids. The CDR3 loop reads CASSLSGTGGEAFF. In DNA form, the CDR3 reads TGTGCCAGCAGTTTATCCGGGACAGGGGGCGAAGCTTTCTTT.

This clonotype was seen more than once but under ten times. This rearrangement joins TRBV19 to TRBJ2-7; TRBD1 matches 11 bases. This CDR3 is 15 amino acids long. Germline V gene data show CDR1 as LNHDA and CDR2 as SQIVND (reference sequence). J was trimmed by 4 bases and V by 6 bases; bases with no gene match: 8. Here the CDR3 DNA reads TGTGCCAGTAGCGAAGGACAGGGGGCTGGGTACGAGCAGTACTTC. As protein: CASSEGQGAGYEQYF.

At least ten counts were recorded for this clonotype. This rearrangement joins TRBV6-1 to TRBJ2-2; 9 bases map to TRBD1. The CDR3 has 15 amino acids. Trimming took 4 bases from V and 6 from J; bases not matched to a gene: 6. From germline, CDR1 is MNHNS and CDR2 SASEGT. CDR3 loop: CASSVDRGRAGELFF. The CDR3 nucleotides are TGTGCCAGCAGTGTTGACAGGGGGAGGGCCGGGGAGCTGTTTTTT.

Many counts were recorded for this clonotype. This rearrangement joins TRBV7-9 to TRBJ2-7, with no clear D. The V gene lost 1 base and the J gene lost 0 bases, with 10 bases spanning the gap. The CDR3 contains 15 residues. Germline CDR1 reads SEHNR; CDR2 reads FQNEAQ (reference sequence). Here the CDR3 reads CASSLDLVSSYEQYF. Here the CDR3 DNA reads TGTGCCAGCAGCTTAGACTTAGTCAGCTCCTACGAGCAGTACTTC.

This clonotype was detected ten times or more. The V and J genes are TRBV29-1 and TRBJ2-5; the match to TRBD2 covers 9 bases. Per the germline V gene, CDR1 is SQVTM and CDR2 is ANQGSEA. The V and J ends lost 1 base and 1 base, in that order; junction bases with no gene match: 10. The CDR3 consists of 17 residues. The CDR3 sequence: CSVEVGPSGGLQETQYF. CDR3 DNA sequence: TGCAGCGTTGAAGTGGGACCAAGCGGGGGGCTCCAAGAGACCCAGTACTTC.

This clonotype was seen a handful of times. This chain connects TRBV2 to TRBJ2-3; weak D call: TRBD1 (6 bases). In germline, CDR1 is SNHLY, CDR2 FYNNEI. Trimming pared 7 bases from V and 0 bases from J, leaving 11 bases between. The CDR3 is made up of 14 amino acids. CDR3 sequence reads: CASIWGQSTDTQYF. Written as DNA, the CDR3 is TGTGCCAGCATTTGGGGACAAAGCACAGATACGCAGTATTTT.